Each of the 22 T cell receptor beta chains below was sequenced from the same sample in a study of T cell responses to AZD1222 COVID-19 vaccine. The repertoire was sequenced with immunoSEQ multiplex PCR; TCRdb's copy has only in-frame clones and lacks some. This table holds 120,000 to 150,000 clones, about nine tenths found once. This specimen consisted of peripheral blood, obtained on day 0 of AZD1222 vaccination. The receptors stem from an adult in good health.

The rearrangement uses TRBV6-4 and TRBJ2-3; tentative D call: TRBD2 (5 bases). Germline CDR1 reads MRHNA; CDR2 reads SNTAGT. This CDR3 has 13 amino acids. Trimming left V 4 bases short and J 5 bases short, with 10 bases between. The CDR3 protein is CASSGTSQDTQYF. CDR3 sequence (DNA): TGTGCCAGCAGTGGGACTTCCCAAGATACGCAGTATTTT.

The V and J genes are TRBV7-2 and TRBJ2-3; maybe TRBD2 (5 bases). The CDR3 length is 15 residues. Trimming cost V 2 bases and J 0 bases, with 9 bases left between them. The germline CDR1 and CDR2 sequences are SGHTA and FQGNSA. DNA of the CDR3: TGTGCCAGCAGCTTAAACGGGGAGAGCACAGATACGCAGTATTTT. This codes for CASSLNGESTDTQYF.

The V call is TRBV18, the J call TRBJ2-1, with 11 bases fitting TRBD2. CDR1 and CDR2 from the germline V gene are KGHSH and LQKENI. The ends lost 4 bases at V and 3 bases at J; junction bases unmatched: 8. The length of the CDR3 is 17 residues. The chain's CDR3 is CASSLGTSGFFYNEQFF. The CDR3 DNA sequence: TGTGCCAGCTCACTAGGGACTAGCGGTTTTTTCTACAATGAGCAGTTCTTC.

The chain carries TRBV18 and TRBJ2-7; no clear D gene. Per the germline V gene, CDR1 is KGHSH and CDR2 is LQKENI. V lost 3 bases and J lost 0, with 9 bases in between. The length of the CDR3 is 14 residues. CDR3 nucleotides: TGTGCCAGCTCACCTCAATCCAGCTCCTACGAGCAGTACTTC. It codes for CASSPQSSSYEQYF.

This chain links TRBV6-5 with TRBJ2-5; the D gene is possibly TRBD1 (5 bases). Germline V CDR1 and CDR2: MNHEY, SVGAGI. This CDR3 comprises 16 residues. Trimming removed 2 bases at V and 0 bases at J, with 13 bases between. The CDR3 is CASSYLDRKYQETQYF. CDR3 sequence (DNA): TGTGCCAGCAGTTACCTAGACAGAAAGTACCAAGAGACCCAGTACTTC.

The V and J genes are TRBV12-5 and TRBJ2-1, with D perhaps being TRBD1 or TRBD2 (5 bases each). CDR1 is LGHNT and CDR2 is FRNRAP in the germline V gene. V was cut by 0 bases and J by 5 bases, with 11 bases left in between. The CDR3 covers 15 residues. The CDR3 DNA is TGTGCTAGTGGTTTGGTAATCACGGGACACAATGAGCAGTTCTTC. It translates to CASGLVITGHNEQFF.

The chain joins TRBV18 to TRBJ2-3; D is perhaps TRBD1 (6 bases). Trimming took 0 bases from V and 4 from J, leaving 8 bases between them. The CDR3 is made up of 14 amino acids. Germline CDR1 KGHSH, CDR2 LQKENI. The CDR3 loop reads CASSPPGAPDTQYF. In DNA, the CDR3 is TGTGCCAGCTCACCACCGGGGGCCCCAGATACGCAGTATTTT. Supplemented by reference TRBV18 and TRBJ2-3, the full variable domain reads NAGVMQNPRHLVRRRGQEARLRCSPMKGHSHVYWYRQLPEEGLKFMVYLQKENIIDESGMPKERFSAEFPKEGPSILRIQQVVRGDSAAYFCASSPPGAPDTQYFGPGTRLTVL.

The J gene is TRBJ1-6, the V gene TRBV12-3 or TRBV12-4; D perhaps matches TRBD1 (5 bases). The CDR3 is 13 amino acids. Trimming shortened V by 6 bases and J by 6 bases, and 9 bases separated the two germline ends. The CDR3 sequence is CASRWGGNSPLHF. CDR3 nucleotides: TGTGCCAGCAGATGGGGGGGTAATTCACCCCTCCACTTT.

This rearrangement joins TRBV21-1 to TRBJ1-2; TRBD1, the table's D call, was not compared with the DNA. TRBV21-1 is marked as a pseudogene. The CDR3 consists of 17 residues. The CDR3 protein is CASSKAGDRDPVGGYTF. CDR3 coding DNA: TGTGCCAGCAGCAAAGCGGGGGACAGGGACCCCGTCGGGGGCTACACCTTC.

The DNA for the CDR3 is TGTGCCAGCAGTCGCGACGGGGGCAGGGGAGAGACCCAGTACTTC. Translating gives CASSRDGGRGETQYF. This chain uses TRBV2 with TRBJ2-5; D possibly uses TRBD1 or TRBD2 (6 bases each). CDR1 is SNHLY, CDR2 FYNNEI, per germline. The V end lost 5 bases, the J end lost 4 bases, and 17 bases lay between the germline ends. The CDR3 covers 15 residues.

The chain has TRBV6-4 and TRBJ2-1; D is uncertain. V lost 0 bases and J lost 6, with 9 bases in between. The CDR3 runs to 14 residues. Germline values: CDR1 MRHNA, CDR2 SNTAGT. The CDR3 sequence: CASSDSSPSNEQFF. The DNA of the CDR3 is TGTGCCAGCAGTGACTCGAGCCCTAGCAATGAGCAGTTCTTC.

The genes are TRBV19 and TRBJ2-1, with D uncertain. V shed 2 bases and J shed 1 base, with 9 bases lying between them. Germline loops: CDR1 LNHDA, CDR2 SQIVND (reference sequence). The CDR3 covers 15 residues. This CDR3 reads CASSINTNSYNEQFF. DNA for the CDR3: TGTGCCAGTAGTATAAATACAAATTCCTACAATGAGCAGTTCTTC.

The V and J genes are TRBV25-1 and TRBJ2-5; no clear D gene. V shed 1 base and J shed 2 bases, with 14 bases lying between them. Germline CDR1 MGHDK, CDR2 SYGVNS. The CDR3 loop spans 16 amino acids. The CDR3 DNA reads TGTGCCAGCAGTGAATTTAAGACGGTCCGACAAGAGACCCAGTACTTC. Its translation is CASSEFKTVRQETQYF.

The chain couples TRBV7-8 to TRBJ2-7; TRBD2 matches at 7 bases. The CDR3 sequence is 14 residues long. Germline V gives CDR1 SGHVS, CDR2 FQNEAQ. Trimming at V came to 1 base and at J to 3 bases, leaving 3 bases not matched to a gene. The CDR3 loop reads CASSLGEGSYEQYF. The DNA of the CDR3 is TGTGCCAGCAGCTTAGGGGAGGGCAGCTACGAGCAGTACTTC.

This CDR3 reads CASSLESGSTGELFF. DNA of the CDR3: TGCGCCAGCAGCTTGGAATCAGGGAGCACCGGGGAGCTGTTTTTT. J is TRBJ2-2 and V is TRBV5-1; possibly TRBD1 or TRBD2 for D (5 bases each). The CDR3 consists of 15 residues. CDR1 and CDR2 (germline): SGHRS, YFSETQ. The V end was cut by 0 bases, the J end by 4 bases, with 10 bases between.

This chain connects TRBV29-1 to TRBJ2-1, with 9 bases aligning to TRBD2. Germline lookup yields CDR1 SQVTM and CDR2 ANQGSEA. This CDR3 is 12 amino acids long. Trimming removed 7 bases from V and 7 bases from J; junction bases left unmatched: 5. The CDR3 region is CSGGGAENEQFF. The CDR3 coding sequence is TGCAGCGGCGGGGGGGCGGAGAATGAGCAGTTCTTC.

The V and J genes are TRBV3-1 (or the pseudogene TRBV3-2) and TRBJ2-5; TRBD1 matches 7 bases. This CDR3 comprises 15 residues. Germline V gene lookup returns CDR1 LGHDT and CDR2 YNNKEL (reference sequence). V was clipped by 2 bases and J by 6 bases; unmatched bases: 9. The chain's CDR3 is CASSQRGGIGQTQYF. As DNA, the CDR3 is TGTGCCAGCAGCCAAAGAGGGGGCATTGGACAGACCCAGTACTTC.

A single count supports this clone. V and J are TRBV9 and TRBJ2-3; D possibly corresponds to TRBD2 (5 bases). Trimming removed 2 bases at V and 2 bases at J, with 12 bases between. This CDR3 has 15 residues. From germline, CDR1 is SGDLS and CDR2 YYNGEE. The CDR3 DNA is TGTGCCAGCAGCGTTTCTAGCAGAATCACAGATACGCAGTATTTT. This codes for CASSVSSRITDTQYF.

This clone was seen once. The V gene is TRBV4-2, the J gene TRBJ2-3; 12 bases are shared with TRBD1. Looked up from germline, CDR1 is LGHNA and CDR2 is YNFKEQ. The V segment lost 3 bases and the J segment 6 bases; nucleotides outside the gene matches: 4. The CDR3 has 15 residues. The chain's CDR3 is CASSQGDRGLDTQYF. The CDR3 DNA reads TGTGCCAGCAGCCAGGGGGACAGGGGGCTGGATACGCAGTATTTT.

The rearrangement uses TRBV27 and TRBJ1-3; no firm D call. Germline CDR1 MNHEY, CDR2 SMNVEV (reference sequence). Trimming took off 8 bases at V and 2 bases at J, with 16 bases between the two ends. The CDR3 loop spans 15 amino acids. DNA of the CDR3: TGTGCCAGCGGCCCACGACGAGACACTGGAAACACCATATATTTT. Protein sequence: CASGPRRDTGNTIYF.

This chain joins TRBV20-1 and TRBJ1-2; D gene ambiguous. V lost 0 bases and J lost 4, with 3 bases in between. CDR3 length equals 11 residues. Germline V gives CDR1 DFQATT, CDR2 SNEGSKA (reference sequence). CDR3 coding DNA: TGCAGTGCTAGAGACTTCTATGGCTACACCTTC. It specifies CSARDFYGYTF.

CDR3 DNA: TGTGCCTGGAGTGTATTAGGGAGCTCTGGGGCCAACGTCCTGACTTTC. Translated: CAWSVLGSSGANVLTF. The chain has TRBV30 and TRBJ2-6; D is possibly TRBD2 (5 bases). The V gene's germline CDR1 is GTSNPN and CDR2 SVGIG (reference sequence). V was pared by 0 bases and J by 0 bases, with 9 bases between. The CDR3 spans 16 residues. Full variable domain (remainder filled in from reference TRBV30 and TRBJ2-6): SQTIHQWPATLVQPVGSPLSLECTVEGTSNPNLYWYRQAAGRGLQLLFYSVGIGQISSEVPQNLSASRPQDRQFILSSKKLLLSDSGFYLCAWSVLGSSGANVLTFGAGSRLTVL.